Listed below are T cell receptor beta chains from one sample, sequenced in a study of cytomegalovirus exposure and HLA in healthy donors. Sequencing used immunoSEQ multiplex PCR; TCRdb keeps in-frame clones, though not all of them. The sample records 150,000 to 200,000 clones, approximately 82% being singletons. Specimen: PBMCs. The source is a woman aged 40 to 50 in good health and CMV-seropositive. Both conserved end residues are part of each CDR3. The D gene is left open where the match is weak. Size tells how often a clone was seen (once, few, many) or the class of an expanded clone, and some rows leave it out.

>few|.|TRBJ2-1|TRBV20-1|11
CSAYTKWEQFF
TGCAGTGCTTACACAAAATGGGAGCAGTTCTTC
>.|TRBD2|TRBJ2-3|TRBV6-5|15
CASSSSGSLTDTQYF
TGTGCCAGCAGCTCTAGCGGGAGTTTAACAGATACGCAGTATTTT
>few|.|TRBJ2-7|TRBV27|17
CASSSPAAGTRSYEQYF
TGTGCCAGCAGTTCGCCCGCCGCCGGGACAAGGAGCTACGAGCAGTACTTC
>.|TRBD1|TRBJ2-5|TRBV30|15
CAWSQPGQGSETQYF
TGTGCCTGGAGTCAACCGGGACAGGGGTCGGAGACCCAGTACTTC
>few|TRBD1|TRBJ2-3|TRBV6-5|12
CVTGVSTDTQYF
TGTGTCACAGGGGTCAGCACAGATACGCAGTATTTT
>.|.|TRBJ1-2|TRBV6-6|13
CASSYSPTYGYTF
TGTGCCAGCAGTTACTCCCCAACTTATGGCTACACCTTC
>.|.|TRBJ2-7|TRBV10-3|16
CAISEGATGTWYEQYF
TGTGCCATCAGTGAGGGTGCGACAGGTACTTGGTACGAGCAGTACTTC
>.|.|TRBJ2-7|TRBV4-2|19
CASSQEWPSARSSGYEQYF
TGTGCCAGCAGCCAAGAATGGCCTAGCGCGCGATCTTCGGGCTACGAGCAGTACTTC
>few|TRBD1|TRBJ1-2|TRBV28|14
CASSLQGTGYGYTF
TGTGCCAGCAGTTTACAAGGGACAGGGTATGGCTACACCTTC
>.|.|TRBJ1-2|TRBV28|12
CASSLGAYGYTF
TGTGCCAGCAGTTTGGGGGCGTATGGCTACACCTTC
>.|.|TRBJ2-1|TRBV29-1|15
CSVDMHRSRINEQFF
TGCAGCGTTGATATGCACAGGAGCCGGATAAATGAGCAGTTCTTC
>.|.|TRBJ1-1|TRBV4-1|14
CASSSGEEGREAFF
TGCGCCAGCAGCAGCGGAGAGGAGGGGCGAGAAGCTTTCTTT
>.|.|TRBJ1-1|TRBV6-4|13
CASSDSRTSEAFF
TGTGCCAGCAGTGACTCGAGGACTAGTGAAGCTTTCTTT
>.|TRBD2|TRBJ2-7|TRBV7-3|15
CASSFSCSGSYEQYF
TGTGCCAGCAGCTTCTCATGTAGCGGGAGCTACGAGCAGTACTTC
>.|TRBD2|TRBJ2-5|TRBV4-1|16
CASSQLGLANQETQYF
TGCGCCAGCAGCCAGTTAGGACTAGCGAATCAAGAGACCCAGTACTTC
>.|TRBD1|TRBJ1-6|TRBV5-1|16
CASSLTGDGYNSPLHF
TGCGCCAGCAGCTTGACAGGGGACGGCTATAATTCACCCCTCCACTTT
>.|TRBD1|TRBJ2-2|TRBV7-3|14
CASRTGTGTGELFF
TGTGCCAGCAGAACCGGGACAGGGACCGGGGAGCTGTTTTTT
>.|TRBD1|TRBJ2-5|TRBV5-1|13
CASSRDSQETQYF
TGCGCCAGCAGCCGGGACAGCCAAGAGACCCAGTACTTC
>.|.|TRBJ2-7|TRBV2|12
CASGGLTYEQYF
TGTGCCAGCGGCGGGCTTACCTACGAGCAGTACTTC
>.|.|TRBJ2-2|TRBV7-2|13
CASSLARTGELFF
TGTGCCAGCAGCTTAGCGCGTACCGGGGAGCTGTTTTTT
>.|.|TRBJ2-7|TRBV28|15
CASSSTGKFPHEQYF
TGTGCCAGCAGCTCCACAGGGAAGTTTCCTCACGAGCAGTACTTC
>.|.|TRBJ1-1|TRBV7-3|13
CASSIGGNTEAFF
TGTGCCAGCAGCATCGGGGGTAACACTGAAGCTTTCTTT
>.|.|TRBJ2-7|TRBV5-1|13
CASSFGTSYEQYF
TGCGCCAGCAGCTTCGGGACATCCTACGAGCAGTACTTC
>.|TRBD2|TRBJ2-7|TRBV28|16
CASSFQLAGSNYEQYF
TGTGCCAGCAGTTTCCAACTAGCGGGGTCCAACTACGAGCAGTACTTC
>.|.|TRBJ2-5|TRBV6-5|12
CASSNLRETQYF
TGTGCCAGCAGCAACCTACGAGAGACCCAGTACTTC
>.|TRBD2|TRBJ2-1|TRBV18|16
CASSLLPSGSYNEQFF
TGTGCCAGCTCCCTCCTGCCTAGCGGCTCCTACAATGAGCAGTTCTTC
>.|TRBD1|TRBJ1-5|TRBV7-6|15
CASSVAGGQGQPQHF
TGTGCCAGCAGCGTGGCTGGAGGACAGGGCCAGCCCCAGCATTTT
>.|TRBD1|TRBJ1-3|TRBV7-2|14
CASSLTGLGNTIYF
TGTGCCAGCAGCTTGACAGGGCTTGGAAACACCATATATTTT
>.|.|TRBJ1-2|TRBV29-1|18
CSVPAGRDRGNTNYGYTF
TGCAGCGTACCCGCAGGGCGGGACCGAGGAAATACTAACTATGGCTACACCTTC
>.|.|TRBJ1-4|TRBV27|13
CASSFFSNEKLFF
TGTGCCAGCAGTTTTTTCTCTAATGAAAAACTGTTTTTT
>.|.|TRBJ2-7|TRBV21-1|12
CASRNRGNEQYF
TGTGCCAGCAGGAACAGGGGCAACGAGCAGTACTTC
>few|TRBD2|TRBJ2-2|TRBV7-3|17
CASSLNGGGQATGELFF
TGTGCCAGCAGCTTAAACGGGGGAGGGCAGGCAACCGGGGAGCTGTTTTTT
>.|.|TRBJ2-4|TRBV7-3|15
CASSAGGSGENIQYF
TGTGCCAGCAGCGCCGGGGGTTCGGGAGAAAACATTCAGTACTTC
>.|TRBD1|TRBJ1-1|TRBV28|13
CASSPPDRGRAFF
TGTGCCAGCAGTCCTCCGGACAGGGGGCGAGCTTTCTTT
>.|TRBD1|TRBJ2-7|TRBV19|16
CASSFNRGASSYEQYF
TGTGCCAGTAGTTTCAACAGGGGGGCTTCCTCCTACGAGCAGTACTTC
>.|.|TRBJ2-1|TRBV9|13
CASSVAGGGEQFF
TGTGCCAGCAGCGTAGCGGGGGGCGGTGAGCAGTTCTTC
>.|TRBD1|TRBJ1-2|TRBV28|15
CASSTTGFDNYGYTF
TGTGCCAGCAGCACGACAGGGTTCGATAACTATGGCTACACCTTC
>.|.|TRBJ2-1|TRBV18|14
CASSPELQDNEQFF
TGTGCCAGCTCACCGGAACTACAGGACAATGAGCAGTTCTTC
>.|TRBD1|TRBJ2-5|TRBV2|14
CASSIQGAMETQYF
TGTGCCAGCAGCATACAGGGGGCTATGGAGACCCAGTACTTC
>.|.|TRBJ2-1|TRBV25-1|15
CASSEKTSGINEQFF
TGTGCCAGCAGTGAAAAGACCTCAGGGATCAATGAGCAGTTCTTC
>.|TRBD1|TRBJ2-1|TRBV2|14
CASRTGTGAHEQFF
TGTGCCAGCAGAACCGGGACAGGGGCCCATGAGCAGTTCTTC
>few|.|TRBJ1-1|TRBV5-6|16
CASSLGRSQRNTEAFF
TGTGCCAGCAGCTTGGGGCGCTCACAGAGGAACACTGAAGCTTTCTTT
>.|TRBD2|TRBJ2-6|TRBV6-1|15
CASSNGGAGANVLTF
TGTGCCAGCAGTAACGGGGGGGCTGGGGCCAACGTCCTGACTTTC
>once|TRBD2|TRBJ2-1|TRBV9|16
CASSVGTSGRYGEQFF
TGTGCCAGCAGCGTGGGAACTAGCGGGAGATATGGTGAGCAGTTCTTC
>.|.|TRBJ2-3|TRBV9|17
CASSVELGGRGTDTQYF
TGTGCCAGCAGCGTAGAGTTGGGGGGTCGGGGCACAGATACGCAGTATTTT
>.|TRBD1|TRBJ1-4|TRBV6-6|15
CASRNRGRQTEKLFF
TGTGCCAGCAGAAACAGGGGCCGCCAGACCGAAAAACTGTTTTTT
>once|TRBD1|TRBJ1-2|TRBV28|14
CASNEIEGARGYTF
TGTGCCAGCAACGAGATTGAGGGGGCGCGGGGCTACACCTTC
>few|.|TRBJ1-1|TRBV10-3|15
CAISESTGVGTEAFF
TGTGCCATCAGTGAGTCGACAGGAGTAGGAACTGAAGCTTTCTTT
>few|TRBD2|TRBJ2-2|TRBV11-2|16
CASSYVSGSSTGELFF
TGTGCCAGCAGCTACGTCAGCGGGAGCTCGACCGGGGAGCTGTTTTTT
>.|TRBD2|TRBJ2-1|TRBV18|17
CASSLPRLAGDFIEQFF
TGTGCCAGCTCACTTCCACGACTAGCGGGAGACTTCATTGAGCAGTTCTTC
>.|.|TRBJ2-1|TRBV9|15
CASSVAPLDDNEQFF
TGTGCCAGCAGCGTAGCCCCTCTAGATGACAATGAGCAGTTCTTC
>once|TRBD2|TRBJ2-6|TRBV19|19
CASSIGTSGISAGANVLTF
TGTGCCAGTAGTATTGGGACTAGCGGGATATCTGCTGGGGCCAACGTCCTGACTTTC
>.|TRBD2|TRBJ2-3|TRBV14|19
CASSRRLAGGPVFEDTQYF
TGTGCCAGCAGCCGCCGACTAGCGGGAGGGCCGGTCTTTGAAGATACGCAGTATTTT